What follows describes a single T cell receptor beta chain. Its antigen remains unidentified. The CDR3 has 12 amino acids. Germline V gene lookup returns CDR1 SQVTM and CDR2 ANQGSEA. V lost 2 bases to trimming and J lost 8 bases, with 9 bases between them. TCRdb's copy holds only in-frame clones and misses some; the assay was immunoSEQ multiplex PCR. The sample holds around 43,000 clones, roughly 89% seen once. This specimen comes from a study of Tregs in tolerant kidney transplant recipients. Study conclusions and caveats: Findings come from small patient numbers and require larger validation.

Thawed PBMCs were rested overnight at 37°C with around 180 IU/ml IL-2 before regulatory T cell sorting. This sequence was found in a human donor in good health. Material for sequencing was Tregs from blood. The chain carries TRBV29-1 and TRBJ1-4, with D uncertain. CDR3 bases: TGCAGCGTTGAATTAACAAGAGAAAAACTGTTTTTT. It yields the protein CSVELTREKLFF.